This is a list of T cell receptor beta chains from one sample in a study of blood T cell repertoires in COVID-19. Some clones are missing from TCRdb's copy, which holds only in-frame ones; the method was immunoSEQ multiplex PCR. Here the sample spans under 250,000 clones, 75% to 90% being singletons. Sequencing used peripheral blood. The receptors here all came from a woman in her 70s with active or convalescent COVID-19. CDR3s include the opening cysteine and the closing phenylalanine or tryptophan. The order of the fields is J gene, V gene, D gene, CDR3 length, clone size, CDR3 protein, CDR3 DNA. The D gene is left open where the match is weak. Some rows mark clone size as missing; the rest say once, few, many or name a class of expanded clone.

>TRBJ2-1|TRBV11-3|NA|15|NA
CASSTGSSSYNEQFF
TGTGCCAGCAGCACAGGCAGCTCTTCCTACAATGAGCAGTTCTTC
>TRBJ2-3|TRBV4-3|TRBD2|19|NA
CASSQEGLAGGDVRNTQYF
TGCGCCAGCAGCCAAGAGGGACTAGCGGGGGGGGACGTGAGAAATACGCAGTATTTT
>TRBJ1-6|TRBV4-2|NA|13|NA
CASSQDRERTLHF
TGTGCCAGCAGCCAAGATCGGGAACGGACCCTCCACTTT
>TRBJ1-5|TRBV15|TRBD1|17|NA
CATSRARGPESNQPQHF
TGTGCCACCAGCAGAGCTAGGGGGCCAGAAAGCAATCAGCCCCAGCATTTT
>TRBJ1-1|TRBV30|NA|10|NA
CGGPLGVAFF
TGTGGGGGGCCCTTAGGGGTAGCTTTCTTT
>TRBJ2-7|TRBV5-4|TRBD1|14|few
CASSPGGISYEQYF
TGTGCCAGCAGTCCAGGGGGCATCTCCTACGAGCAGTACTTC
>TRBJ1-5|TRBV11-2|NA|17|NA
CASSLRDSKRCNQPQHF
TGTGCCAGCAGTTTGCGGGACTCCAAAAGATGCAATCAGCCCCAGCATTTT
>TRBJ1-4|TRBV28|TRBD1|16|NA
CASSLDLRGTNEKLFF
TGTGCCAGCAGTCTCGACCTCAGGGGGACTAATGAAAAACTGTTTTTT
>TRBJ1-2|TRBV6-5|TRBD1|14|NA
CASAQEGAFYGYTF
TGTGCCAGCGCCCAGGAGGGGGCGTTCTATGGCTACACCTTC
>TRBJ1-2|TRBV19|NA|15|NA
CASTIGSGGRYGYTF
TGTGCCAGTACTATCGGGTCCGGAGGACGGTATGGCTACACCTTC
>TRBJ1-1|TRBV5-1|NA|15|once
CASSLASTGLNEAFF
TGCGCCAGCAGCTTGGCATCCACCGGACTAAATGAAGCTTTCTTT
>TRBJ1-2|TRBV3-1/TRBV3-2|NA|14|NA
CASSQGGHLDGYTF
TGTGCCAGCAGCCAAGGGGGCCACCTAGATGGCTACACCTTC
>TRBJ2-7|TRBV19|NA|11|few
CGGGQGYEQYF
TGCGGGGGGGGACAGGGCTACGAGCAGTACTTC
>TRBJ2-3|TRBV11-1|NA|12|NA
CASSFSRRSQYF
TGTGCCAGCAGCTTCTCTAGAAGATCGCAGTATTTT
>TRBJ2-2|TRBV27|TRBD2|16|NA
CASSPRGLAGAGELFF
TGTGCCAGCAGTCCTCGCGGACTAGCGGGAGCCGGGGAGCTGTTTTTT
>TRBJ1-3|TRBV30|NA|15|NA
CAWSQGGGTGNTIYF
TGTGCCTGGAGCCAAGGGGGGGGAACTGGAAACACCATATATTTT
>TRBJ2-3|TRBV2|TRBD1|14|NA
CASRGTGTADTQYF
TGTGCCAGCAGGGGGACGGGGACAGCAGATACGCAGTATTTT
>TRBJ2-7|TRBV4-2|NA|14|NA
CASRLEQGSYEQYF
TGTGCCAGCAGGTTAGAGCAGGGCTCCTACGAGCAGTACTTC
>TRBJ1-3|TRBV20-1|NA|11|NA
CSAAAVDTIYF
TGCAGTGCAGCGGCTGTGGATACCATATATTTT
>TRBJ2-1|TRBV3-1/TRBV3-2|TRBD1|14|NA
CASSRQGAGNEQFF
TGTGCCAGCAGCCGACAGGGGGCGGGTAATGAGCAGTTCTTC
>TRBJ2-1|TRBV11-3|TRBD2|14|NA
CASSLKSGIHEQFF
TGTGCCAGCAGCTTAAAAAGCGGGATTCATGAGCAGTTCTTC
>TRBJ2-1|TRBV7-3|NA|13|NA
CASSSQLGHEQFF
TGTGCCAGCAGCTCTCAACTGGGCCATGAGCAGTTCTTC
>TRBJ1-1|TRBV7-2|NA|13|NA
CASGRSSNTEAFF
TGTGCCAGCGGGAGGTCCAGCAACACTGAAGCTTTCTTT
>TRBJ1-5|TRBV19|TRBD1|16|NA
CASSTQGAGSNQPQHF
TGTGCCAGTAGTACACAGGGGGCGGGTAGCAATCAGCCCCAGCATTTT
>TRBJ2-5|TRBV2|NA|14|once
CASSPGLPGETQYF
TGTGCCAGCAGCCCGGGACTTCCCGGGGAGACCCAGTACTTC
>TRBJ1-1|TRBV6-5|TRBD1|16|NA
CASSYRTGGNTGEAFF
TGTGCCAGCAGTTACCGGACAGGGGGGAACACTGGAGAAGCTTTCTTT
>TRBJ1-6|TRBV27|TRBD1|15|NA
CASRPGQGGNSPLHF
TGTGCCAGCAGACCGGGACAGGGGGGTAATTCACCCCTCCACTTT
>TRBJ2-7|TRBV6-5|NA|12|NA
CASKAPRGEQYF
TGTGCCAGCAAGGCGCCCCGGGGCGAGCAGTACTTC
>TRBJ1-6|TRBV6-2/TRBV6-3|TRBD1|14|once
CASSPGQGRSPLHF
TGTGCCAGCAGTCCGGGACAGGGGCGCTCACCCCTCCACTTT
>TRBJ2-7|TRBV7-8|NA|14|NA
CASSLLAGAYEQYF
TGTGCCAGCAGCTTATTGGCAGGGGCCTACGAGCAGTACTTC
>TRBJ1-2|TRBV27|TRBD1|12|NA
CASSAGGGGYTF
TGTGCCAGCAGTGCAGGGGGCGGAGGCTACACCTTC
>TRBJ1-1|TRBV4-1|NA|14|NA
CASSLFEGNTEAFF
TGCGCCAGCAGTTTATTCGAGGGGAACACTGAAGCTTTCTTT
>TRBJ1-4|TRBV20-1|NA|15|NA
CSASAGMGGMEKLFF
TGCAGTGCTAGTGCGGGCATGGGGGGGATGGAAAAACTGTTTTTT
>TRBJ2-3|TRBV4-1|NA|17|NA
CASSQESTRVRRYTQYF
TGCGCCAGCAGCCAAGAGAGCACCCGGGTGCGAAGGTATACGCAGTATTTT
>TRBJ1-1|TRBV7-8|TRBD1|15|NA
CASSLGWTGGTEAFF
TGTGCCAGCAGCTTAGGCTGGACAGGGGGCACTGAAGCTTTCTTT
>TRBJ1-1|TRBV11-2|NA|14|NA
CASSSTGRTTEAFF
TGTGCCAGCAGCTCCACAGGGCGTACTACTGAAGCTTTCTTT
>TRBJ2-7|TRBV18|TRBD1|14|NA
CASSDWQGAYEQYF
TGTGCCAGCTCAGATTGGCAGGGGGCATACGAGCAGTACTTC
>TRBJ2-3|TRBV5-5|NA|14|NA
CASSLAPGTDTQYF
TGTGCCAGCAGCTTGGCCCCAGGCACAGATACGCAGTATTTT
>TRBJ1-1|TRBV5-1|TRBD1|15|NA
CASREEAQGDTEAFF
TGCGCCAGCAGAGAAGAAGCACAGGGGGACACTGAAGCTTTCTTT
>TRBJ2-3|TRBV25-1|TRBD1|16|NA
CASSEAGTGGTDTQYF
TGTGCCAGCAGTGAAGCCGGGACAGGGGGCACAGATACGCAGTATTTT
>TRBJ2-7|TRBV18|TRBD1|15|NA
CASSPLPDRGPGGYF
TGTGCCAGCTCACCCCTCCCCGACAGGGGGCCGGGTGGGTACTTC
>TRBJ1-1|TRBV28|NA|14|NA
CASSLTGLGTEAFF
TGTGCCAGCAGTTTAACCGGGTTGGGCACTGAAGCTTTCTTT
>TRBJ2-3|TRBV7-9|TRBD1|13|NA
CASIRAGGDTQYF
TGTGCCAGCATACGGGCAGGGGGAGATACGCAGTATTTT
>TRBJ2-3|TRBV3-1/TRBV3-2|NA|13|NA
CASSPSGAGPQYF
TGTGCCAGCAGCCCCTCAGGGGCGGGTCCGCAGTATTTT
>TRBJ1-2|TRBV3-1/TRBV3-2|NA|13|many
CASSLTYEWGYTF
TGTGCCAGCAGCCTAACCTACGAGTGGGGCTACACCTTC
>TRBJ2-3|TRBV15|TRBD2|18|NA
CATSRARRASGRQDTQYF
TGTGCCACCAGCCGGGCCCGTCGGGCTAGCGGGAGGCAGGATACGCAGTATTTT
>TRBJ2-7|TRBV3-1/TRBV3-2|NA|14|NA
CASSQARGSYEQYF
TGTGCCAGCAGCCAGGCCCGGGGCTCCTACGAGCAGTACTTC
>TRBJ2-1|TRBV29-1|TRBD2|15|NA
CSVSIGTSGYNEQFF
TGCAGCGTTTCCATCGGGACTAGCGGCTACAATGAGCAGTTCTTC
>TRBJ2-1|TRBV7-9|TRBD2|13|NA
CAGREGPYNEQFF
TGTGCCGGTCGGGAGGGCCCCTACAATGAGCAGTTCTTC
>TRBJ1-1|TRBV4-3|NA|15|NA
CASSQRPQGRDEAFF
TGCGCCAGCAGCCAACGCCCTCAGGGGAGGGATGAAGCTTTCTTT
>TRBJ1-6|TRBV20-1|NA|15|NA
CSASYGTYSGSPLHF
TGCAGTGCTAGTTACGGGACATACTCGGGGTCACCCCTCCACTTT
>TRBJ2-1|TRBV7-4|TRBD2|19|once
CASSLDRLAGGSSYNEQFF
TGTGCCAGCAGCTTAGATCGACTAGCGGGGGGGAGCTCCTACAATGAGCAGTTCTTC
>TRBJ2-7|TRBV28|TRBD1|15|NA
CASSSVQGALYEQYF
TGTGCCAGCAGTTCCGTACAGGGGGCTCTCTACGAGCAGTACTTC
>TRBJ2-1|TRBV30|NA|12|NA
CAWRAWYNEQFF
TGTGCCTGGAGGGCCTGGTACAATGAGCAGTTCTTC